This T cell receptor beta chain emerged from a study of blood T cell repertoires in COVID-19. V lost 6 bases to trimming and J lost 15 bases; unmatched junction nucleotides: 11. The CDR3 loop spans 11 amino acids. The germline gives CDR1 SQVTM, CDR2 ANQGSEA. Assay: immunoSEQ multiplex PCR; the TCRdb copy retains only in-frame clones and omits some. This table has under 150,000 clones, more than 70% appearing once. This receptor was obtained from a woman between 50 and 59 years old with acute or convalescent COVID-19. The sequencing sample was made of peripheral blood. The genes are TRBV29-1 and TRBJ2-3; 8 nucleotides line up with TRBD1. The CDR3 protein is CSVPRDRMYYF. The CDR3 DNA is TGCAGCGTCCCTCGGGACAGGATGTACTATTTT.